This T cell receptor (beta chain) was retrieved from a study of T cell repertoires in cytomegalovirus infection. TCRdb fed the reads into MiXCR, producing one record per CDR3 protein. The table shows more than 30,000 distinct CDR3 sequences, with over 50% occurring only once. The CDR3 consists of 14 residues. The V gene's germline CDR1 is SGHVS and CDR2 FNYEAQ. The trim removed 3 bases at V and 7 bases at J, leaving 5 bases unmatched. The study, taken as a whole, reports: Identification of carriers of CMV plus the relevant HLA was achieved through cumulative public TCR beta family frequency.

Notes on this clonotype: What it binds is unknown.

The sequencing here drew on CD8+ T cells from cultured PBMCs, taken from culture after CMV antigen stimulation. V gene TRBV7-6 combines with J gene TRBJ2-1, with 8 bases fitting TRBD1. This clonotype was sampled from a human donor in good health (CMV status not recorded). Some clones in this sample may be carry-over from other donors' samples. The CDR3 DNA sequence: TGTGCCAGCAGCTTCAGGGGGCGGGCGAATGAGCAGTTCTTC. As protein: CASSFRGRANEQFF.